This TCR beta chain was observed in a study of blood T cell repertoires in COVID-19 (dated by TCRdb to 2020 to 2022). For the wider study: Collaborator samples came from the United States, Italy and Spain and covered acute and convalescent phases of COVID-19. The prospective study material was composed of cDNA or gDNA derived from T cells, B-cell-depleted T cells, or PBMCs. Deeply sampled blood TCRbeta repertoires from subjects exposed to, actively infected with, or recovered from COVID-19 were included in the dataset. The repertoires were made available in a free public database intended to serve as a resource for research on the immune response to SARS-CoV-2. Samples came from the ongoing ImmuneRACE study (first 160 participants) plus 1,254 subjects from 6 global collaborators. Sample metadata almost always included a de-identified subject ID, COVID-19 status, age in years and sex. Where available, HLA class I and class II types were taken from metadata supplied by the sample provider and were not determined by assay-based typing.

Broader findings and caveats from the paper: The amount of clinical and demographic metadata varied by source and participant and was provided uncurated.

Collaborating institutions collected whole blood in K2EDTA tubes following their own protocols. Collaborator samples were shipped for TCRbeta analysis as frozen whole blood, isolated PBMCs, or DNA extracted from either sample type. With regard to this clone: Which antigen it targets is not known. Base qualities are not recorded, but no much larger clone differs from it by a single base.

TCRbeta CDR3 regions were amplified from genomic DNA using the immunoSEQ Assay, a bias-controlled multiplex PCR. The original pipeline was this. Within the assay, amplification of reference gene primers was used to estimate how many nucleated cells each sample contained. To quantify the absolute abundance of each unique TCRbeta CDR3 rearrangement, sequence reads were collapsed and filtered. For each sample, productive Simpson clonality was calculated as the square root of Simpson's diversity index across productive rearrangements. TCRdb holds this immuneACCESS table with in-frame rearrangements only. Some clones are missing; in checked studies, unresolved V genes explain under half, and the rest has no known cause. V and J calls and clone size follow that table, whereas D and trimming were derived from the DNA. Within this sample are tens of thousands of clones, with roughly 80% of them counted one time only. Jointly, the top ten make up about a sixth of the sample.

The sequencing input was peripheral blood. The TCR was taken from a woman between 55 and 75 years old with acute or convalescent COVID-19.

The nucleotide sequence reads as follows: TGTGCCACCAGCAGAGACCCAGGGAGGCCCTCGTCAGATACGCAGTATTTT. Translated, it gives CATSRDPGRPSSDTQYF. Recombination joined TRBV15 with TRBJ2-3, and the D gene may be TRBD2, 6 bases matching. Relative to germline, V is 0 bases shorter and J is 4 bases shorter, with 17 bases between their ends. There are 17 amino acids in the CDR3, from cysteine to phenylalanine inclusive. Of all the DNA, just the CDR3 is kept, 51 bases in frame from base 1. CDR1 and CDR2, looked up from the germline V gene (reference sequence), are LNHNV and YYDKDF.